The TCR beta chain described here comes from a study of cytomegalovirus exposure and HLA in healthy donors. Looking at the study overall: An analysis done earlier identified almost 120 million unique TCR beta sequences from about 180 million T cells. Findings of the study overall: In vitro work confirmed that a few CMV-associated chains recognize CMV antigens. In a later analysis, parvovirus B19, influenza, CMV and Epstein-Barr virus appeared linked to several top co-occurrence clusters.

There were likely unrecorded immune exposures, though donors were nominally healthy when sampled. Primers included in the PCR were 60 Vbeta and 13 Jbeta primers. TCRdb's table, derived via immunoSEQ multiplex PCR, lists solely in-frame clones and lacks some. The profile shows around 150,000 clones, 75% to 80% of them singletons. Points on this clone: The antigen is not known.

Sequencing used PBMCs. This receptor was obtained from a woman between 50 and 59 years old in good health and CMV-seropositive.

CDR3 region: CASSLRDGAFF. CDR3 DNA sequence: TGTGCCAGCAGCTTACGGGATGGAGCTTTCTTT. The chain uses TRBV7-9 and TRBJ1-1, with D unresolved. Trimming shortened V by 2 bases and J by 10 bases, and 8 bases separated the two germline ends. The CDR3 runs to 11 residues. The germline V gene has CDR1 SEHNR and CDR2 FQNEAQ (reference sequence). The full variable domain, its missing parts supplied by reference TRBV7-9 and TRBJ1-1, is DTGVSQNPRHKITKRGQNVTFRCDPISEHNRLYWYRQTLGQGPEFLTYFQNEAQLEKSRLLSDRFSAERPKGSFSTLEIQRTEQGDSAMYLCASSLRDGAFFGQGTRLTVV.